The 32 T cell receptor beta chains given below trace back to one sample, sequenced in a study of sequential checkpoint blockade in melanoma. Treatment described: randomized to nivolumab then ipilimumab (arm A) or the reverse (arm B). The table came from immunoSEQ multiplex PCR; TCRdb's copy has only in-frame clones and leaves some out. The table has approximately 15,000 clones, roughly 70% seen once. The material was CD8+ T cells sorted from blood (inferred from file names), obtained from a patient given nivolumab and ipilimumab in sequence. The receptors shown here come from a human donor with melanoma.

CDR3 in amino acids: CASTEREHAYEQYF. Written as DNA, the CDR3 is TGTGCCAGCACCGAGCGGGAGCACGCCTACGAGCAGTACTTC. V gene TRBV6-5 combines with J gene TRBJ2-7; 8 positions match TRBD2. Per germline, CDR1 MNHEY and CDR2 SVGAGI. Trimming removed 7 bases from V and 2 bases from J; junction bases left unmatched: 7. The CDR3 length is 14 residues.

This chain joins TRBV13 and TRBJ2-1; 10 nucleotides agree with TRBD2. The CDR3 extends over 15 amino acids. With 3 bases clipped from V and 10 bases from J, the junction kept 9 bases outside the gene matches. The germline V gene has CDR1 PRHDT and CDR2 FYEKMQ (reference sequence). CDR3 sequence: CASSLGPISGGEQFF. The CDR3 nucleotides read TGTGCCAGCAGCTTGGGGCCCATTAGCGGGGGGGAGCAGTTCTTC.

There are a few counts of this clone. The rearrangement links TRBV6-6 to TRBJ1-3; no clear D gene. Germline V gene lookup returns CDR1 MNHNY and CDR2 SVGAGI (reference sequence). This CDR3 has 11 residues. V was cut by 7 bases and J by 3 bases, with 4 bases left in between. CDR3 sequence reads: CASTYGNTIYF. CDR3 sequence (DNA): TGTGCCAGCACCTATGGAAACACCATATATTTT.

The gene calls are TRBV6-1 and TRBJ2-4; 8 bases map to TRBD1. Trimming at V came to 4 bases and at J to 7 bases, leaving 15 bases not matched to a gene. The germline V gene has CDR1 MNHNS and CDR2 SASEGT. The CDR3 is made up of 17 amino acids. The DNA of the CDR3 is TGTGCCAGCAGTGTTCCCCCTCTCGACAGGGGACAGAACATTCAGTACTTC. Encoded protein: CASSVPPLDRGQNIQYF.

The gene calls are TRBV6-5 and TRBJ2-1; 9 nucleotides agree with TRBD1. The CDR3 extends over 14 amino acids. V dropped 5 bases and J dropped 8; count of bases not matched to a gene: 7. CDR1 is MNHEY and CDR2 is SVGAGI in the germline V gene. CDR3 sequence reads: CASSQGQGFYEQFF. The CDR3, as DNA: TGTGCCAGCAGTCAAGGACAGGGGTTTTATGAGCAGTTCTTC.

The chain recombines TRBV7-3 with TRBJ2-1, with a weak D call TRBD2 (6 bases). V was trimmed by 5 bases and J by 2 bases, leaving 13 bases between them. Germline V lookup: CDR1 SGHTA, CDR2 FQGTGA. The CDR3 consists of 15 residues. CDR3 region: CASSLRDSPYNEQFF. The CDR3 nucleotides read TGTGCCAGCAGCCTCCGGGACTCTCCCTACAATGAGCAGTTCTTC.

The CDR3 DNA reads as TGTGCCAGCAGCTTAGAGCGGCCCGAGCAGTTCTTC. This translates into CASSLERPEQFF. The chain is built from TRBV11-2 and TRBJ2-1, with no clear D. V was pared by 0 bases and J by 10 bases, with 7 bases between. Germline loops: CDR1 SGHAT, CDR2 FQNNGV. The CDR3 contains 12 residues.

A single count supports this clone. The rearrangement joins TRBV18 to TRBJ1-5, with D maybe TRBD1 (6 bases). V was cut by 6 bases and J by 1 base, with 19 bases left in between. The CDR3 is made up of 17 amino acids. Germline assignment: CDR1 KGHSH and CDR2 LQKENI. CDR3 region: CASSLGPGHSSNQPQHF. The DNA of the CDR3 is TGTGCCAGCTCCCTGGGCCCGGGACACTCGAGCAATCAGCCCCAGCATTTT.

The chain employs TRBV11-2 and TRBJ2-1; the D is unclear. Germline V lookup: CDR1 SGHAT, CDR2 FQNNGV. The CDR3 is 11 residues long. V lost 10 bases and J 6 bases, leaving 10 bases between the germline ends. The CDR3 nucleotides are TGTGCCACCGCGGTTAGCAATGAGCAGTTCTTC. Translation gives CATAVSNEQFF.

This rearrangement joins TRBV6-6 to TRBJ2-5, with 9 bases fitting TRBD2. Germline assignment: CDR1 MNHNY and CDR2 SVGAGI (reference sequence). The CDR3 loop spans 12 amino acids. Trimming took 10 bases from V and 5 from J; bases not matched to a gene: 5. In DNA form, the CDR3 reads TGTGCCACAACGGCGGGAGGGGAGACCCAGTACTTC. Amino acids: CATTAGGETQYF.

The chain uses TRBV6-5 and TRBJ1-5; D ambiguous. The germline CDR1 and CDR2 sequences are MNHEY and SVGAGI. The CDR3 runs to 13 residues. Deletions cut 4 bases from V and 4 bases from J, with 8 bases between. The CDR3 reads CASSSTSNQPQHF. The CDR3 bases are TGTGCCAGCAGTTCCACATCGAATCAGCCCCAGCATTTT.

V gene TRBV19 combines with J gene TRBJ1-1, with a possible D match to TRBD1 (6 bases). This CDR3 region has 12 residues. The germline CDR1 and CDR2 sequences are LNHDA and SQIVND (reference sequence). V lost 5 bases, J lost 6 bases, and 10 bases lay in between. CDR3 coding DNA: TGTGCCAGTAGTCCGACAGGTTCTGAAGCTTTCTTT. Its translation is CASSPTGSEAFF.

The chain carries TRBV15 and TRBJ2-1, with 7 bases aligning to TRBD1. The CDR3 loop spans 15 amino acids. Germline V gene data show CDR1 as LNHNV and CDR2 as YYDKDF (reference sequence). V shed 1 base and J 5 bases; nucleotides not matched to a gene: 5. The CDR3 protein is CATSRGRGQNNEQFF. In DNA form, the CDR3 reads TGTGCCACCAGCAGAGGCCGGGGACAGAACAATGAGCAGTTCTTC.

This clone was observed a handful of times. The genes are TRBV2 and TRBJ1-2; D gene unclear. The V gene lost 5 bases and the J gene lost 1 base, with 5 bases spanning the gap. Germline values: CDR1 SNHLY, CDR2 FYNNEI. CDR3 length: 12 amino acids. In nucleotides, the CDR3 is TGTGCCAGCAGTCAGAATAACTATGGCTACACCTTC. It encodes CASSQNNYGYTF.

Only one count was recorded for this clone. CDR3 region: CLGRANTEAFF. The CDR3 nucleotides read TGTCTGGGCAGGGCGAACACTGAAGCTTTCTTT. V is TRBV30 and J is TRBJ1-1; D perhaps matches TRBD1 (5 bases). This CDR3 comprises 11 residues. Germline CDR1 and CDR2: GTSNPN and SVGIG (reference sequence). Full variable domain (outside the CDR3, taken from reference TRBV30 and TRBJ1-1): SQTIHQWPATLVQPVGSPLSLECTVEGTSNPNLYWYRQAAGRGLQLLFYSVGIGQISSEVPQNLSASRPQDRQFILSSKKLLLSDSGFYLCLGRANTEAFFGQGTRLTVV.

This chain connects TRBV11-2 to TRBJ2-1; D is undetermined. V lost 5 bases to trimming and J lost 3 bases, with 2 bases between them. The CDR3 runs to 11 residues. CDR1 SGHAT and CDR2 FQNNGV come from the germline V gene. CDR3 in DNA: TGTGCCAGCAGCCGCTACAATGAGCAGTTCTTC. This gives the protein CASSRYNEQFF.

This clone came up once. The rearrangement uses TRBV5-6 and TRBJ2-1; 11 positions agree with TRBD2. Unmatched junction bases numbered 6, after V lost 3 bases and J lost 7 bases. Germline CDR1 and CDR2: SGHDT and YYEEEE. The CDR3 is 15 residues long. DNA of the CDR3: TGTGCCAGCAGCTATAGCGGGGGGGCTTTTAATGAGCAGTTCTTC. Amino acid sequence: CASSYSGGAFNEQFF.

CDR3 loop: CASSIAHRVLNGYTF. As DNA, the CDR3 is TGTGCCAGTAGTATCGCTCACAGGGTATTGAATGGCTACACCTTC. The rearrangement links TRBV19 to TRBJ1-2; maybe TRBD1 (6 bases). Germline CDR1 and CDR2: LNHDA and SQIVND (reference sequence). Trimming removed 3 bases from V and 6 bases from J, with 17 bases in between. This CDR3 comprises 15 residues. Full variable domain (remainder filled in from reference TRBV19 and TRBJ1-2): DGGITQSPKYLFRKEGQNVTLSCEQNLNHDAMYWYRQDPGQGLRLIYYSQIVNDFQKGDIAEGYSVSREKKESFPLTVTSAQKNPTAFYLCASSIAHRVLNGYTFGSGTRLTVV.

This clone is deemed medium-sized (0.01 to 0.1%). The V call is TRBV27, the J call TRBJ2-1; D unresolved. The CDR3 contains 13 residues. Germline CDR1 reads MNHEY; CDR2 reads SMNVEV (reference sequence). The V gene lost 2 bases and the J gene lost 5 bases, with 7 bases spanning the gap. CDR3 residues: CASSLSSHNEQFF. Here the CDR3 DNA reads TGTGCCAGCAGTTTAAGTAGCCACAATGAGCAGTTCTTC.

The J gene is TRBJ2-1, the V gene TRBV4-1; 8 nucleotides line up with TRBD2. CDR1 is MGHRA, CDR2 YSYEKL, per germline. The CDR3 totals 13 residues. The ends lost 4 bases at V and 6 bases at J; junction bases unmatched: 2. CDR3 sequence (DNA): TGCGCCAGCAGCCGGGGACTAGTCAATGAGCAGTTCTTC. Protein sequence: CASSRGLVNEQFF.

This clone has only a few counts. The CDR3 DNA sequence: TGTGCCAGCAGCCCCGAGACTAGCGGTATCACAGATACGCAGTATTTT. Translating gives CASSPETSGITDTQYF. J is TRBJ2-3 and V is TRBV5-6; TRBD2 matches 9 bases. The CDR3 length is 16 residues. Germline V gene lookup returns CDR1 SGHDT and CDR2 YYEEEE. The trim removed 4 bases at V and 2 bases at J, leaving 8 bases unmatched.

DNA of the CDR3: TGTGCTAGTGGGCTACTGGGACAGGGTACCTCACCCCTCCACTTT. The encoded protein is CASGLLGQGTSPLHF. The chain is built from TRBV12-5 and TRBJ1-6; TRBD1 matches at 9 bases. V was pared by 6 bases and J by 10 bases, with 10 bases of the junction left unmatched. This CDR3 contains 15 residues. The germline V gene encodes CDR1 LGHNT and CDR2 FRNRAP. The whole variable domain, remainder taken from reference TRBV12-5 and TRBJ1-6, is DARVTQTPRHKVTEMGQEVTMRCQPILGHNTVFWYRQTMMQGLELLAYFRNRAPLDDSGMPKDRFSAEMPDATLATLKIQPSEPRDSAVYFCASGLLGQGTSPLHFGNGTRLTVT.

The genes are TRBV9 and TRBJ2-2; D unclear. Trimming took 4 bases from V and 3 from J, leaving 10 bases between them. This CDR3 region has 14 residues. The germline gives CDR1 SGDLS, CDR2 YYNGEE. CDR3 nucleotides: TGTGCCAGCAGCCCCCTAGGAGACACCGGGGAGCTGTTTTTT. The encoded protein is CASSPLGDTGELFF.

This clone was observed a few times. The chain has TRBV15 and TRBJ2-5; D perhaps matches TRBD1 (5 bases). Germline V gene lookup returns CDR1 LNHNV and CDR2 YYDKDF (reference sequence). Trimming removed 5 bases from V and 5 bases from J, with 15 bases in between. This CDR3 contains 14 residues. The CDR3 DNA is TGTGCCACCAGCCGATGGCAGGGCGGCGAGACCCAGTACTTC. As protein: CATSRWQGGETQYF.

CDR3: CASSLGASGSLQEQFF. The CDR3 DNA reads TGTGCCAGCAGCTTAGGGGCTAGCGGGAGTCTCCAAGAGCAGTTCTTC. V usage is TRBV7-6 and J usage is TRBJ2-1, with TRBD2 identical over 10 bases. The CDR3 extends over 16 amino acids. Germline CDR1 reads SGHVS; CDR2 reads FNYEAQ. V lost 1 base and J lost 10; bases outside the gene matches: 10.

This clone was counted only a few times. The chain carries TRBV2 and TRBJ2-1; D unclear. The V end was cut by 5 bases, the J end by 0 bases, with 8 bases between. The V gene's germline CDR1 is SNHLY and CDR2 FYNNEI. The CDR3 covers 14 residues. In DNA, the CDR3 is TGTGCCAGCAGTAGCGAAAGCTCCTACAATGAGCAGTTCTTC. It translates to CASSSESSYNEQFF.

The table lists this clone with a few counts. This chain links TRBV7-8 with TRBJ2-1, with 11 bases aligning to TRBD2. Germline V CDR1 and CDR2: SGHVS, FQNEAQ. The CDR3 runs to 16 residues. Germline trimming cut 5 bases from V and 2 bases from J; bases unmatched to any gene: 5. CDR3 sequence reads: CASSESSGGAYNEQFF. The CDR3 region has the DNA TGTGCCAGCAGCGAAAGTAGCGGGGGGGCCTACAATGAGCAGTTCTTC.

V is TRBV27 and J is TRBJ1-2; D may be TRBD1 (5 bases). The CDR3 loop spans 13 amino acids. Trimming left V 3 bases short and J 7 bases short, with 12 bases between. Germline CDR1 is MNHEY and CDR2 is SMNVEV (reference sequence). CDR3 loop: CASSFGGDPGYTF. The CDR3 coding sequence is TGTGCCAGCAGTTTCGGGGGAGATCCTGGCTACACCTTC.

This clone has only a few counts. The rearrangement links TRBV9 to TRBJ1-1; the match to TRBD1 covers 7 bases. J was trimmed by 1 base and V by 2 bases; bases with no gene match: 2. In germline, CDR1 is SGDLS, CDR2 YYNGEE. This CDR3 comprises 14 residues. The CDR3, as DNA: TGTGCCAGCAGCGTGGGACAGCAGAACACTGAAGCTTTCTTT. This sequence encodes CASSVGQQNTEAFF.

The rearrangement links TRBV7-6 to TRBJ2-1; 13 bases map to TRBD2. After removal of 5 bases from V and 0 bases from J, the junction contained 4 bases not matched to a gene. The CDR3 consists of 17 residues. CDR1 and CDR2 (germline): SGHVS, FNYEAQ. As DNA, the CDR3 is TGTGCCAGCAGCCGGACTAGCGGGAGTTTCTCCTACAATGAGCAGTTCTTC. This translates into CASSRTSGSFSYNEQFF.

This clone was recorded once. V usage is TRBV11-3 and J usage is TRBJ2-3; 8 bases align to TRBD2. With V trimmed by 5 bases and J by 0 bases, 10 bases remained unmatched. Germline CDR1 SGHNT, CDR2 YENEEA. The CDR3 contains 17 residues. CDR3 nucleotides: TGTGCCAGCAGCCCGCTTGTGTTAGCGGGGAGCACAGATACGCAGTATTTT. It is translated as CASSPLVLAGSTDTQYF.

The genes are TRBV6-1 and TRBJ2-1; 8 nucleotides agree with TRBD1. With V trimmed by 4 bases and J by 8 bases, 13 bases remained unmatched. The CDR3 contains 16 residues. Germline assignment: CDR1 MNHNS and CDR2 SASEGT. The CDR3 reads CASSATGEDVGDEQFF. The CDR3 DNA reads TGTGCCAGCAGTGCGACAGGGGAGGACGTTGGCGATGAGCAGTTCTTC.